The present TCR beta chain was sequenced within a study of T cells after yellow fever vaccination. Study observations and caveats: A limited proportion of clonotypes was detected within both the CD4 and CD8 compartments. Secondary responses were weaker yet peaked faster, day 5 versus 15. Booster sampling recovered most clones from primary vaccination (96% CD4, approximately 90% CD8).

Looked up from germline, CDR1 is LGHNT and CDR2 is FRNRAP. Trimming cost V 5 bases and J 3 bases, with 14 bases left between them. The CDR3 covers 15 residues. Of note for this clonotype: Its specificity is not known.

One entry per CDR3 protein results from TCRdb running MiXCR on the 5' RACE reads. Of 150,000 to 200,000 distinct CDR3 sequences detected, roughly 11% appear once; the ten largest clones hold 36%. The sequence was collected from a young man who received the YFV17D yellow fever vaccine. The rearrangement links TRBV12-5 to TRBJ2-1; D remains ambiguous. Source: CD8+ T cells sorted from PBMCs, taken 15 days after the yellow fever booster vaccination. CDR3 coding DNA: TGTGCTAGTGGTCTATATCCCTCGGGCTACAATGAGCAGTTCTTC. The encoded protein is CASGLYPSGYNEQFF.